This record looks at one T cell receptor beta chain sequence and its context. This clonotype has a handful of counts. No cognate antigen has been identified for it. Base quality data are lacking; no much larger clone is found one base away. The TCR beta CDR3 regions were amplified from the RNA transcripts. The first round of RT-PCR for the TCR CDR3 was performed with the HTBI primer set and the Qiagen OneStep RT-PCR kit. Libraries were constructed in a second round of multiplex PCR, after which size selection and purification were carried out. Sequencing of the libraries was done on an Illumina HiSeq2000 using paired-end 100 bp reads. The authors processed their data as follows. SOAPnuke was used to process the raw data, throwing out any read that contained adapters or uncalled bases, had a mean Phred below 15, or lacked an exact constant-primer or identifier match. COPE v1.2.5 was used to merge high-quality paired reads, and clonotypes were defined as unique nucleotide sequences. MiTCR v1.1 was used to align clonotypes to the IMGT TRBV, TRBD and TRBJ reference segments. Analysis was restricted to V-J combinations with a frequency above 0.0001, which covered 99.2% of repertoires. The TCS score was defined as F50 (clonal expansion) divided by E x V (chaos), with BLOSUM62-based TCRdist calculated between CDR3 peptides within each V-J. Welch's t-statistics and random forest reduced fewer than 600 V-J features to 13, which were used in a naive Bayes classifier (R e1071). TCRdb ran its own pipeline on the public reads, namely fastp trimming at Q25 and MiXCR clone calling, and kept in-frame beta chains. Each CDR3 protein gets just one entry, which takes the most common genes and DNA from the rows behind it. The V and J calls follow TCRdb's processing rather than the paper's. The sample data list some 740,000 distinct CDR3 sequences, and approximately 14% of these were observed just once. The ten largest account for about a tenth of the sample.

The data belong to a study of T cells in Graves' hyperthyroidism and ophthalmopathy (dated by TCRdb to about 2019). About the investigation overall: Peripheral blood samples were taken at the time of initial diagnosis, prior to any treatment. To identify TCR V-J signatures that set the groups apart, the researchers used a discovery cohort of about a hundred patients, made up of 40 to 45 with Graves' ophthalmopathy and 57 with stable Graves' hyperthyroidism. Prospective prediction of ophthalmopathy was tested in an independent validation cohort consisting of fewer than 20 hyperthyroidism patients and more than 15 patients who later progressed to ophthalmopathy. The 75 to 100 discovery patients were divided at random into training and test sets in a 7:3 ratio. The study also compared thyroid tissue and blood T-cell repertoires from a handful of Graves' hyperthyroidism patients. After sampling, hyperthyroidism patients received methimazole starting at 30 mg daily, and ophthalmopathy patients received high-dose intravenous methylprednisolone. The paper reports TCR Vbeta CDR3 sequencing of approximately 130 peripheral blood samples: around 45 ophthalmopathy, under 80 hyperthyroidism and approximately 17 progressor patients.

Overall study results and their limits: A 13 V-J signature model separated ophthalmopathy from stable hyperthyroidism, with over 85% sensitivity and roughly 81% specificity in cross-validation and 80%/75% in testing. Most expanded thyroid clonotypes (frequency above 0.001) were also found in blood, which suggests that blood repertoires may mirror thyroid immune responses. No statistical method was used to set the sample size in advance, and investigators knew the group allocation. In validation, progression to ophthalmopathy was predicted by the model with about 70% sensitivity and 72.22% specificity, a median of approximately 6.5 months before onset.

Stable Graves' hyperthyroidism was defined as the absence of progression to ophthalmopathy over 18 months of follow-up. The hyperthyroidism patients were between 18 and 65 years old and newly diagnosed, with a disease duration of less than 2 months. Patients with uncontrolled infections, other autoimmune diseases, pregnancy or lactation were excluded. Clinical symptoms, serum thyroxine and TRAb, thyroid ultrasound, and orbital computed tomography formed the basis for the diagnoses. Ficoll-Paque density gradient centrifugation was used to isolate PBMCs from around 10 ml of fresh peripheral blood. Total RNA was extracted using Trizol reagent, and RNA quality was assessed on an Agilent 2100 Bioanalyzer. Trimming takes 2 bases from V and 7 bases from J, and the germline ends sit 14 bases apart. Counted from cysteine to phenylalanine, this CDR3 has 14 amino acids. Only the CDR3 DNA stays, 42 bases, in frame from base 1. According to the germline V gene (reference sequence), CDR1 reads SEHNR and CDR2 reads FQNEAQ.

The specimen sequenced was blood. Rearrangement joined TRBV7-9 to TRBJ1-2; no D gene is confidently identified. The clonotype originates from a woman aged 18-29 years with Graves' hyperthyroidism. Read as DNA, the sequence is TGTGCCAGCAGCTTAAAGGAGGGCAGTGGTGGCTACACCTTC. Its translation reads: CASSLKEGSGGYTF.